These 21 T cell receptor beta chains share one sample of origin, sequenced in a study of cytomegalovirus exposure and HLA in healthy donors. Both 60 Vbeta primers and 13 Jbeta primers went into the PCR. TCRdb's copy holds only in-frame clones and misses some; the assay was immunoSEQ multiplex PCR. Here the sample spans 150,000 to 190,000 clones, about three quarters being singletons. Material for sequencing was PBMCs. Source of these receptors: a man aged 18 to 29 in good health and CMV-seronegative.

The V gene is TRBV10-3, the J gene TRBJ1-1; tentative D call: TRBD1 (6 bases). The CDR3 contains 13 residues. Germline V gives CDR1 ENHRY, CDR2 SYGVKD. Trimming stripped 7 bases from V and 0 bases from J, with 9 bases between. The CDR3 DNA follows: TGTGCCATCACCGGGGACATGAACACTGAAGCTTTCTTT. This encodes CAITGDMNTEAFF.

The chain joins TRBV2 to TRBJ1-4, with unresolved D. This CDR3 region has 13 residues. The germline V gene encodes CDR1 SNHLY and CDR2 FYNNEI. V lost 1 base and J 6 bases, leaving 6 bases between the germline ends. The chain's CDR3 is CASSEEAYEKLFF. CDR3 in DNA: TGTGCCAGCAGTGAAGAAGCTTATGAAAAACTGTTTTTT.

The CDR3: CASSQEGAGEGYYEQYF. The CDR3 DNA sequence: TGCGCCAGCAGCCAAGAGGGAGCGGGAGAGGGTTACTACGAGCAGTACTTC. J is TRBJ2-7 and V is TRBV4-3, with 8 bases identical to TRBD2. There are 17 residues in the CDR3. Germline CDR1 LGHNA, CDR2 YSLEER. The V segment lost 0 bases and the J segment 3 bases; nucleotides outside the gene matches: 10.

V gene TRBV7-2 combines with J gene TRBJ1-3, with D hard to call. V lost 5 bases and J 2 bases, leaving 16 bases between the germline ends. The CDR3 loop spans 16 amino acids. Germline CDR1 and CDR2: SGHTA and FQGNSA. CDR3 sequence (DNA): TGTGCCAGCAGCGACCAGGCGGGGAAAACTGGAAACACCATATATTTT. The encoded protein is CASSDQAGKTGNTIYF.

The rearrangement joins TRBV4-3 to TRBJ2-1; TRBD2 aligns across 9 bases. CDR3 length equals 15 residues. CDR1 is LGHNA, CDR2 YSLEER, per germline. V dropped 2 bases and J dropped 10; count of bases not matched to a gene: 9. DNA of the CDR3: TGCGCCAGCAGCCAAAAGACAGCGGGAGGAGGCGAGCAGTTCTTC. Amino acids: CASSQKTAGGGEQFF.

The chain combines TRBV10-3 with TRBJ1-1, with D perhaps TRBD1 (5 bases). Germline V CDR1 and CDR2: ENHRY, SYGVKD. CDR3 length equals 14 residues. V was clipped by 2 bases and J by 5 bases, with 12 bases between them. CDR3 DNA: TGTGCCATCAGTGAGATGGAGGGGAGGACTGAAGCTTTCTTT. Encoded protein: CAISEMEGRTEAFF.

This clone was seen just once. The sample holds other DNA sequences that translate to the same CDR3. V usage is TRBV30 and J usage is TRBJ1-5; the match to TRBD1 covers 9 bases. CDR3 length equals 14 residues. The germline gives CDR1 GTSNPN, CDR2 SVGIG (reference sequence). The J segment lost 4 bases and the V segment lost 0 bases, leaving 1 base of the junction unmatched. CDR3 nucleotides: TGTGCCTGGAGTGTAGGACAGGGGAATCAGCCCCAGCATTTT. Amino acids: CAWSVGQGNQPQHF.

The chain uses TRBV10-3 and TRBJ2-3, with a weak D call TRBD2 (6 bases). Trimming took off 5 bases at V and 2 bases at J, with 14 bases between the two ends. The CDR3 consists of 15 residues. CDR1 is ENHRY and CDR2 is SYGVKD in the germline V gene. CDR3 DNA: TGTGCCATCAGTAGCCCCTCGGGAGACACAGATACGCAGTATTTT. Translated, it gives CAISSPSGDTDTQYF.

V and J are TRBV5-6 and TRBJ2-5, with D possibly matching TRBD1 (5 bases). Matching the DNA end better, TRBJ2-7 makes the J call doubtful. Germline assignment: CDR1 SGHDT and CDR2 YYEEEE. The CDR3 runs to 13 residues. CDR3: CASRRTGSYEQYF. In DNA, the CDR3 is TGTGCCAGCAGACGAACAGGCTCCTACGAGCAGTACTTC.

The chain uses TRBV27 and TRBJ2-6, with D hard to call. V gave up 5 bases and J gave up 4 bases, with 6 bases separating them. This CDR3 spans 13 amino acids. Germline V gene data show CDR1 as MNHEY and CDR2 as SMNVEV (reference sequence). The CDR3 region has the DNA TGTGCCAGCAGTCTGAGCGGGGCCAACGTCCTGACTTTC. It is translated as CASSLSGANVLTF. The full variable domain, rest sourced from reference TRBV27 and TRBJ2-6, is EAQVTQNPRYLITVTGKKLTVTCSQNMNHEYMSWYRQDPGLGLRQIYYSMNVEVTDKGDVPEGYKVSRKEKRNFPLILESPSPNQTSLYFCASSLSGANVLTFGAGSRLTVL.

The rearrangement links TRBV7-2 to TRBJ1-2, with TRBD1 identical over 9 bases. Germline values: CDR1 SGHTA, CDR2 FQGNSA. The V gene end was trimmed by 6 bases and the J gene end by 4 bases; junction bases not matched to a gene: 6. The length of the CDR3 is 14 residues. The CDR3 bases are TGTGCCAGCAGTTCCGGGACAGGGTTCTATGGCTACACCTTC. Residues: CASSSGTGFYGYTF.

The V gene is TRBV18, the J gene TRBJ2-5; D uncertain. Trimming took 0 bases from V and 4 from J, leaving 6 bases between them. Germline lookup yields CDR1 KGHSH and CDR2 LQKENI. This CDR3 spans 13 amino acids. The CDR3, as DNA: TGTGCCAGCTCACCACCGTTGGCAGAGACCCAGTACTTC. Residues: CASSPPLAETQYF.

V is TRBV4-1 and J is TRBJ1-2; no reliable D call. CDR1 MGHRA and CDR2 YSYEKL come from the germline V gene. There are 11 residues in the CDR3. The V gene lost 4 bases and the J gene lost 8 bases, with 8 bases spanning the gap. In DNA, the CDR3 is TGCGCCAGCAGCCGGAACAGAGGCTACACCTTC. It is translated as CASSRNRGYTF.

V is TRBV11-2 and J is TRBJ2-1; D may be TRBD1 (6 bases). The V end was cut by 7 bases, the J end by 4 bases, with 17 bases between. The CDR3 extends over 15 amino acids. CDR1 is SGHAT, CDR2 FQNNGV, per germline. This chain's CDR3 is CASTVGGKGYNEQFF. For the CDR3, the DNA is TGTGCCAGCACCGTAGGGGGTAAAGGGTACAATGAGCAGTTCTTC.

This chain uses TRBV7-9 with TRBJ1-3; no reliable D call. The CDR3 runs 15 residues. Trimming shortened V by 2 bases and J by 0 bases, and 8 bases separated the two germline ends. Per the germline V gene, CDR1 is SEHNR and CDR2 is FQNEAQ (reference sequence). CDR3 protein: CASSLLSISGNTIYF. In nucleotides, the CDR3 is TGTGCCAGCAGCTTATTGTCCATCTCTGGAAACACCATATATTTT.

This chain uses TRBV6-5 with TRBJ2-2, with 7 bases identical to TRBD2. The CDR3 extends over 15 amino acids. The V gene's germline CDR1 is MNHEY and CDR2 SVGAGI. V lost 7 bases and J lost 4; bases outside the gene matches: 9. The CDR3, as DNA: TGTGCCAGCACCCCGAGCCTAGCGGTCACCGGGGAGCTGTTTTTT. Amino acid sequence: CASTPSLAVTGELFF.

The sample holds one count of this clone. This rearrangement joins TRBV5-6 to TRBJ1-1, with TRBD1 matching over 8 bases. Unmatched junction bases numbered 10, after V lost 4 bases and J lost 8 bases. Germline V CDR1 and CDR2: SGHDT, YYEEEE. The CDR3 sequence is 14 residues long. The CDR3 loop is CASSPRDRTMEAFF. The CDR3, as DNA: TGTGCCAGCAGCCCCCGGGACAGGACTATGGAAGCTTTCTTT.

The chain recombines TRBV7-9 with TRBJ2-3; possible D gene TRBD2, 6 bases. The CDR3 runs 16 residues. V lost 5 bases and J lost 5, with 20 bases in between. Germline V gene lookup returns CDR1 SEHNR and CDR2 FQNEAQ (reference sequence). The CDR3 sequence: CASSLVGTGGQDTQYF. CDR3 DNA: TGTGCCAGCAGCCTTGTCGGGACTGGGGGTCAAGATACGCAGTATTTT.

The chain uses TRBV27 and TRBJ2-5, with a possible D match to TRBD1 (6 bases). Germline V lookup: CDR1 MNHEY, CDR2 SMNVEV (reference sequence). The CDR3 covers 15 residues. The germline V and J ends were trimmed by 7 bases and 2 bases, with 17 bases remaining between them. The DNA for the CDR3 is TGTGCCAGCACACGCTCAACAGGGTCGCAAGAGACCCAGTACTTC. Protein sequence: CASTRSTGSQETQYF.

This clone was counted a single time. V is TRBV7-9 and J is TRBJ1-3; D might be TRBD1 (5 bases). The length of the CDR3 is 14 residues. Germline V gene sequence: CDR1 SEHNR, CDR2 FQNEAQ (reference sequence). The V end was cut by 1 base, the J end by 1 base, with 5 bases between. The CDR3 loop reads CASSLEGSGNTIYF. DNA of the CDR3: TGTGCCAGCAGCTTAGAGGGGTCTGGAAACACCATATATTTT.

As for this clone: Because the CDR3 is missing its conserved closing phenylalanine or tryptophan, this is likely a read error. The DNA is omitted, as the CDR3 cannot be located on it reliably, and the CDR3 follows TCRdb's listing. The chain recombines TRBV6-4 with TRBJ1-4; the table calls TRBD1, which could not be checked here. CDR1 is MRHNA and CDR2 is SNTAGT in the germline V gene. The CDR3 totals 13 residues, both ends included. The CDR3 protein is CASSRDAGTPFLS.